This TCR beta chain was captured by sequencing in a study of shared clonotypes between healthy human individuals. On this clone: Antigen unknown.

The assay was immunoSEQ multiplex PCR, and TCRdb's table has in-frame clones only and misses some. This table has over a million clones, roughly 96% appearing once. General study findings and limits: Only blood underwent sampling, and tissue repertoires likely differ.

The germline V gene encodes CDR1 SGHAT and CDR2 FQNNGV. J was trimmed by 4 bases and V by 5 bases; bases with no gene match: 2. The CDR3 consists of 14 residues. The chain employs TRBV11-2 and TRBJ2-5, with 12 nucleotides matching TRBD2. The material sequenced was naive CD4+ T cells sorted from blood. Subset reported: CD45RA+ positively selected. This TCR came from a man younger than 40 in good health. The CDR3 sequence is CASSAGLAGETQYF. In DNA form, the CDR3 reads TGTGCCAGCAGCGCGGGACTAGCGGGAGAGACCCAGTACTTC.